Listed below are T cell receptor beta chains from one sample, sequenced in a study of a mutant IDH1 vaccine in newly diagnosed glioma. Their antigen targets remain unknown. Measured with immunoSEQ multiplex PCR; TCRdb has only the in-frame clones, and not every one. This table has about 64,000 clones, roughly four fifths appearing once. The sequencing used PBMCs, collected from a glioma patient whose treatment included an IDH1 peptide vaccine. Receptors were obtained from a man aged 45-65 years with glioma. Both conserved end residues are part of each CDR3. D genes are given only for firm matches. Some rows mark clone size as missing; the rest say once, few, many or name a class of expanded clone.

size	D	J	V	DNA	CDR3
NA	NA	TRBJ1-6	TRBV5-4	TGTGCCAGCAGCAAGACAGCGGACAGTAATTCACCCCTCCACTTT	CASSKTADSNSPLHF
NA	TRBD2	TRBJ2-1	TRBV14	TGTGCCAGCAGCCCGCCCCCTTCACTACTAGCGGGGCCATACAATGAGCAGTTCTTC	CASSPPPSLLAGPYNEQFF
NA	NA	TRBJ1-2	TRBV7-9	TGTGCCAGCAGCTTAGTGCAAGGGGCCACCTTC	CASSLVQGATF
few	NA	TRBJ1-2	TRBV7-2	TGTGCCAGCAGCTTAGCGTGGGAGGGATATGGCTACACCTTC	CASSLAWEGYGYTF
NA	NA	TRBJ2-5	TRBV7-9	TGTGCCAGCAGCCCGAAAGAGACCCAGTACTTC	CASSPKETQYF
NA	NA	TRBJ1-2	TRBV5-6	TGTGCCAGCAGCTTGTTTCCTGCAGCTAACTATGGCTACACCTTC	CASSLFPAANYGYTF
NA	NA	TRBJ2-7	TRBV2	TGTGCCAGCACGGCCAACTCCTACGAGCAGTACTTC	CASTANSYEQYF
NA	NA	TRBJ2-2	TRBV5-4	TGTGCCAGCAGCTTGGGGCTAGCGAACACCGGGGAGCTGTTTTTT	CASSLGLANTGELFF
NA	NA	TRBJ2-6	TRBV7-2	TGTGCCAGCAGCTTGAGGTTTATAAGGTCTGGGGCCAACGTCCTGACTTTC	CASSLRFIRSGANVLTF
NA	NA	TRBJ2-7	TRBV6-5	TGTGCCAGCAGTTCCCCCCCGGTTTACGAGCAGTACTTC	CASSSPPVYEQYF
few	TRBD2	TRBJ2-3	TRBV19	TGTGCCAGTACCAGGACTAGCGGGGGGTTAAATACGCAGTATTTT	CASTRTSGGLNTQYF
NA	NA	TRBJ2-6	TRBV4-3	TGCGCCAGCAGCCGAGCCAGGGACTCGAACTCTGGGGCCAACGTCCTGACTTTC	CASSRARDSNSGANVLTF